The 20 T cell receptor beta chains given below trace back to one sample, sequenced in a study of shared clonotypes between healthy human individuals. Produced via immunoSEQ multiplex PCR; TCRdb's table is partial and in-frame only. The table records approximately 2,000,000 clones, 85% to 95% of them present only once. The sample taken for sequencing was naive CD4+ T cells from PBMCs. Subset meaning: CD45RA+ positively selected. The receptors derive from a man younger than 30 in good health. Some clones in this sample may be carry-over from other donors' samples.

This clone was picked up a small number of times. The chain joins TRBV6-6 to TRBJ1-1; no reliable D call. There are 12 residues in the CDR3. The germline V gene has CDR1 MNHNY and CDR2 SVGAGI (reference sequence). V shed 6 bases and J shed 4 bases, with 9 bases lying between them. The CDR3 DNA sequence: TGTGCCAGCAGCGCCTTTGGCACTGAAGCTTTCTTT. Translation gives CASSAFGTEAFF.

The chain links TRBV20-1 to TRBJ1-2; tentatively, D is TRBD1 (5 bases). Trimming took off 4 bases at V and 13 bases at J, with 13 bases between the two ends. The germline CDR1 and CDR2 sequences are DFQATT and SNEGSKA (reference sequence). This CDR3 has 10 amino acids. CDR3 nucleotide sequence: TGCAGTGCTACACCGACAGCAACCACCTTC. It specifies CSATPTATTF.

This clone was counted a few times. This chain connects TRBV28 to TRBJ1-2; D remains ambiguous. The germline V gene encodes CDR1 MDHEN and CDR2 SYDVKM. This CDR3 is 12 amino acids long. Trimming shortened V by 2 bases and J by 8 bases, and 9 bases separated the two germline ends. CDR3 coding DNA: TGTGCCAGCAGTTTAGAGTTTGGGGGCTACACCTTC. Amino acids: CASSLEFGGYTF.

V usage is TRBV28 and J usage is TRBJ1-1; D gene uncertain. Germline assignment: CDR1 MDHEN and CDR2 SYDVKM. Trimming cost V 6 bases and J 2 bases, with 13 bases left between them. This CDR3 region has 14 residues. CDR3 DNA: TGTGCCAGCAGACCCCTTTCGGGTAACACTGAAGCTTTCTTT. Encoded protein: CASRPLSGNTEAFF. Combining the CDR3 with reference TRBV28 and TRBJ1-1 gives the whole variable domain DVKVTQSSRYLVKRTGEKVFLECVQDMDHENMFWYRQDPGLGLRLIYFSYDVKMKEKGDIPEGYSVSREKKERFSLILESASTNQTSMYLCASRPLSGNTEAFFGQGTRLTVV.

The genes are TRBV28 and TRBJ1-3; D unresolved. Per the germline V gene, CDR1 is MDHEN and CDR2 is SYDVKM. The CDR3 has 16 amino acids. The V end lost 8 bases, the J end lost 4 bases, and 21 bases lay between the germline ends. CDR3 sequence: CASYKWRTESGNTIYF. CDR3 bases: TGTGCCAGCTACAAATGGAGAACGGAGTCCGGAAACACCATATATTTT.

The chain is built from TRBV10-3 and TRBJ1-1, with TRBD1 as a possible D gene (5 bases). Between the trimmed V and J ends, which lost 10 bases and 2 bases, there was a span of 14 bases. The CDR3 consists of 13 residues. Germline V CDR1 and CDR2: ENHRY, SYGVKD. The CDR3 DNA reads TGTGCCACGGGAGGGGTTGGAAACACTGAAGCTTTCTTT. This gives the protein CATGGVGNTEAFF.

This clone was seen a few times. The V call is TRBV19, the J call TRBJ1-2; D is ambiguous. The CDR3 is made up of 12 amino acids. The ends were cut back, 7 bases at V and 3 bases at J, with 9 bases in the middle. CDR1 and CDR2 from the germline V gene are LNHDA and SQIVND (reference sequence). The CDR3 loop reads CASKGSHYGYTF. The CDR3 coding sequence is TGTGCCAGTAAAGGGTCTCACTATGGCTACACCTTC.

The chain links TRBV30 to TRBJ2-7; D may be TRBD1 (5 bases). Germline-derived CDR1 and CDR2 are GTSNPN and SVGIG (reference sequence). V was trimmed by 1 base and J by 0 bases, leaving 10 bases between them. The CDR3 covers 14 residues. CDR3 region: CAWSGLGASYEQYF. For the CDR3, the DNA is TGTGCCTGGAGTGGGCTAGGGGCCTCCTACGAGCAGTACTTC.

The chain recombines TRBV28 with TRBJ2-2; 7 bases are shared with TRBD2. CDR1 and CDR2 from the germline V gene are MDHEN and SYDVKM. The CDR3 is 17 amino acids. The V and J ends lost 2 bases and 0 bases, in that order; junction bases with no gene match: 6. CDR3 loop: CASSLSRLAANTGELFF. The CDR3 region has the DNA TGTGCCAGCAGTTTAAGTCGGCTAGCGGCGAACACCGGGGAGCTGTTTTTT. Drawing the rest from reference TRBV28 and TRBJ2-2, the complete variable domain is DVKVTQSSRYLVKRTGEKVFLECVQDMDHENMFWYRQDPGLGLRLIYFSYDVKMKEKGDIPEGYSVSREKKERFSLILESASTNQTSMYLCASSLSRLAANTGELFFGEGSRLTVL.

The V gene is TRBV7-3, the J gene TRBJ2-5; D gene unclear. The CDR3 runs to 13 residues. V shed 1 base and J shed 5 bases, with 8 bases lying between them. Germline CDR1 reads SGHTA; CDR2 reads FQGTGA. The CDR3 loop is CASSLSSSETQYF. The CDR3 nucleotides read TGTGCCAGCAGCTTAAGCAGTTCGGAGACCCAGTACTTC.

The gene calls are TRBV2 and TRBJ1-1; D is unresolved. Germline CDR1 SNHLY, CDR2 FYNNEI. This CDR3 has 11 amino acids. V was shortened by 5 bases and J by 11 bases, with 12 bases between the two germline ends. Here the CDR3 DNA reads TGTGCCAGCAGTACCAGAATTCCGGCTTTCTTT. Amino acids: CASSTRIPAFF.

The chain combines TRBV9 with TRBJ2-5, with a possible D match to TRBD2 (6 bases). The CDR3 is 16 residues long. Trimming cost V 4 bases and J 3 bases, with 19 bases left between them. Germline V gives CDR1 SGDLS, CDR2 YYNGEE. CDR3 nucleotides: TGTGCCAGCAGCCAGACCGCCGGGACTTTTAAAGAGACCCAGTACTTC. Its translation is CASSQTAGTFKETQYF.

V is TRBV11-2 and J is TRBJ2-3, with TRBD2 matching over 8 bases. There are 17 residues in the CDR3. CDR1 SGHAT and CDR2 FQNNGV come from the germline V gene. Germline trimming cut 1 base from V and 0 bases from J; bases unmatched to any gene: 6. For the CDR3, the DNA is TGTGCCAGCAGCTTAGCAAGGTCTAGCGGGAGCACAGATACGCAGTATTTT. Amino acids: CASSLARSSGSTDTQYF.

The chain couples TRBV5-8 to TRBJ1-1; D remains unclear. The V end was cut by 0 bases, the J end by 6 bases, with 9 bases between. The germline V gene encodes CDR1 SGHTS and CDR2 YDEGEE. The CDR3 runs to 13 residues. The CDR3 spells CASSLGPYAEAFF. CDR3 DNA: TGTGCCAGCAGCTTGGGACCCTATGCTGAAGCTTTCTTT. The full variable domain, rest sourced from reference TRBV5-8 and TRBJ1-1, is EAGVTQSPTHLIKTRGQQATLRCSPISGHTSVYWYQQALGLGLQFLLWYDEGEERNRGNFPPRFSGRQFPNYSSELNVNALELEDSALYLCASSLGPYAEAFFGQGTRLTVV.

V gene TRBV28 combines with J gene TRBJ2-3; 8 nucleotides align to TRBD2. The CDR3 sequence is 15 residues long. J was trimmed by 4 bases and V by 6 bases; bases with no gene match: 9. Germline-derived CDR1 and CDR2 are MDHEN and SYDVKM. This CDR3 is CASRNLAGVADTQYF. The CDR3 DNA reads TGTGCCAGCAGAAATCTAGCGGGTGTGGCAGATACGCAGTATTTT.

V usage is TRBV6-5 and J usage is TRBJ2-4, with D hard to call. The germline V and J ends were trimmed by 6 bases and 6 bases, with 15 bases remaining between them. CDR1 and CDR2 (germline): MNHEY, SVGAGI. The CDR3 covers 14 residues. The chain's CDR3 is CASSTRGEGNIQYF. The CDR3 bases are TGTGCCAGCAGCACCCGCGGAGAAGGAAACATTCAGTACTTC.

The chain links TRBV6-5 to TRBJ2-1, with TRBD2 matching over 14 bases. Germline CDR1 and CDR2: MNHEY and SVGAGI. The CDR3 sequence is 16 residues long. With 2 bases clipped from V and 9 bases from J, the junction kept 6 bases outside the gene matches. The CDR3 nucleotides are TGTGCCAGCAGTTACGGGGGACTAGCGGGAGAGGGTGAGCAGTTCTTC. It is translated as CASSYGGLAGEGEQFF.

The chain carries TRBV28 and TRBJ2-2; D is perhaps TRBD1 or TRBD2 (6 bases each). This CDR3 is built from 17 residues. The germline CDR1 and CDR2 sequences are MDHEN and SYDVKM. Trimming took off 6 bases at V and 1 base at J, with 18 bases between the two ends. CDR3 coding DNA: TGTGCCAGCAGCAGACTCCTAGGGGGGAGGAACACCGGGGAGCTGTTTTTT. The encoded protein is CASSRLLGGRNTGELFF.

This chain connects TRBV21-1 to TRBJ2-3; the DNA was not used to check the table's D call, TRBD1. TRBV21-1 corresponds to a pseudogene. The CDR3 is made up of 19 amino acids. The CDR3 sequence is CASSKGDRKSVYRVDTQYF. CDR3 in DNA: TGTGCCAGCAGCAAAGGAGACAGGAAAAGCGTATATCGGGTAGATACGCAGTATTTT.

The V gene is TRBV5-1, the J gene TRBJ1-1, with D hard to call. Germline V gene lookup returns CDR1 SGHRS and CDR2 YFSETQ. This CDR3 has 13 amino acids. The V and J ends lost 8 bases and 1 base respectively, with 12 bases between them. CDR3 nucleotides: TGCGCCAGTTTGGCGCAAGGGAACACTGAAGCTTTCTTT. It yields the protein CASLAQGNTEAFF.